Reported below is one T cell receptor beta chain. Its antigen remains unidentified. Base qualities are missing; no much larger clone stands one base away. TCR CDR3 regions were amplified from genomic DNA by multiplex PCR using the deep immunoSEQ assay. Extracted genomic DNA from each cell subset was spread evenly across all wells of several immunoSEQ 96-well plates, with each plate serving as a replicate. For sorted subsets, each replicate PCR was loaded with approximately 190 ng genomic DNA, equivalent to 30,000 or so T cell genomes. The purified libraries were quantified using a Qubit 3.0 fluorometer, sized with a Bioanalyzer 2100, and then quantified again using the KAPA Library Quantification kit. A separate single-read 150-cycle Illumina NextSeq 550 flow cell was used to sequence each immunoSEQ 96-well plate. In the original analysis: Because only junctional sequences without quality scores were contained in the immunoSEQ output, filtering matching that applied to full-length reads could not be performed. To assign V/J genes and CDR3, sequences were annotated against IMGT germline references using PyIR, a Python wrapper for IgBLAST v1.9. Reads with weak V/J assignments (E-value above 1e-6), missing CDR3, stop codons, out-of-frame junctions, or ambiguous translated residues were removed. A V3J clonotype was defined by an identical inferred V gene, J gene, and CDR3 amino acid sequence. Percentage overlap between repertoires was calculated by dividing the number of shared unique clonotypes by the size of the smaller repertoire. Repertoire richness was assessed with RTK rarefaction, the Chao1 estimator, and Recon v2.1 estimates of unobserved clonotypes. For all TCRbeta clonotypes obtained by the gDNA method from a few donors, generation probabilities were computed with OLGA. Not all clones reach the TCRdb copy of this immuneACCESS table, which keeps in-frame sequences only. Checked studies attribute under half of the gap to unresolved V genes and leave the rest unexplained. V, J and clone size are those of that table, while D and trimming were read from the DNA. The sample records millions of clones, about 95% of which are singletons. The ten largest clones represent more than 0.95% of the sample.

The data are from a study of shared clonotypes between healthy human individuals (dated by TCRdb to about 2020). Some background on the complete study: Three men and a couple of women, aged 18 to 49 years, made up the cohort. Per donor, leukapheresis produced somewhere between about 0.94 and 8.9 billion PBMCs. To estimate repertoire size and how much clonotype sharing occurs between individuals, the study deeply sequenced the blood TCR repertoires of roughly 5 healthy adults. Per donor, three plates each were used for CD4 naive and CD4 memory, two for CD8 naive, and one for CD8 memory. To increase sequencing depth and limit assay-specific biases, different laboratories used diverse techniques to prepare libraries and sequence TCR repertoires. The research as a whole found: Sampling was restricted to blood, and TCR repertoires in tissue are likely to differ from TCR repertoires in blood. Because the study included only a small number of donors, the genetic and exposure-history diversity represented was limited. Based on pairwise subsampling, the degree of clonotype sharing among donors was expected to be affected by sequencing depth. Compared with non-shared clonotypes, clonotypes shared by all four sorted-subset donors had higher generation probabilities. Rarefaction of sorted-subset datasets indicated incomplete sequencing despite the large sequencing depth. When several donors were compared, the shared fraction of clonotypes was around 5% for naive CD4, more than 3% for naive CD8, 2.3% for memory CD4, and under 0.5% for memory CD8. Naive subsets generally had larger estimated clonotype richness than memory subsets.

CD8 naive samples consisted of CD45RO-negative cells that were positively selected for CCR7, yielding a CD45RA+CCR7+ population without TemRA cells. The donors were healthy, HIV-negative adults with no recently reported acute infections or vaccinations. All donors were Caucasian adults living in Nashville, Tennessee, USA. Blood was collected by leukapheresis, and PBMCs were isolated by Ficoll-Histopaque density gradient centrifugation and then cryopreserved in liquid nitrogen vapor phase. Purity and quantity of every magnetically sorted T cell population were checked by analytical flow cytometry. Genomic DNA was isolated from each sorted fraction and quantified by UV absorbance on a Nanodrop 2000c. V is trimmed back by 5 bases and J by 2 bases, and the junction contains 7 bases that no gene match accounts for. CDR1 and CDR2 are drawn from the germline V gene (reference sequence): LNHDA, SQIVND. The CDR3 goes from the cysteine to the phenylalanine over 15 residues. Only the CDR3 part of the read is kept: 45 bases, read in frame from the first base.

The sequencing input was naive CD8+ T cells sorted from blood. This specimen's cell subset or site label, per the study, means: CD45RA+CCR7+. The origin of this receptor is a man aged 18-30 years in good health. This chain joins TRBV19 to TRBJ2-7; TRBD1 lines up with 9 middle nucleotides. The sequenced DNA is TGTGCCAGTAGTCCGGACAGGGGATATGCCTACGAGCAGTACTTC. It codes for CASSPDRGYAYEQYF.